The clone carrying this T cell receptor (beta chain) came up a few times. Its antigen is not known. A single record per CDR3 protein comes from TCRdb applying MiXCR to the reads. The sample yields some 920,000 distinct CDR3 sequences, roughly 30% seen once. The record originates from a study of T cell repertoires in cytomegalovirus infection. Whole-study context: In the study, CMV epitopes included recently identified HLA-C-restricted and well-studied HLA-B-restricted ones. Indications of both CMV infection and matching HLA type were provided by public TCR beta signatures.

Germline CDR1 and CDR2: LNHDA and SQIVND (reference sequence). The CDR3 is made up of 15 amino acids. V lost 1 base and J 3 bases, leaving 10 bases between the germline ends. General study findings and limits: Summed public TCR beta family frequency identified CMV carriers bearing the relevant HLA.

The source is a human donor in good health (CMV status not recorded). Some clones in this sample may be carry-over from other donors' samples. Sequencing was performed on cultured CD8+ T cells from PBMCs, taken from culture after CMV antigen stimulation. The chain recombines TRBV19 with TRBJ1-5; D uncertain. CDR3 nucleotide sequence: TGTGCCAGTAGTATAGTTAGGCAGGTCAATCAGCCCCAGCATTTT. Its protein product is CASSIVRQVNQPQHF.